The 30 T cell receptor beta chains given below trace back to one sample, sequenced in a study of cytomegalovirus exposure and HLA in healthy donors. With 60 Vbeta and 13 Jbeta primers, the PCR was carried out. Repertoires were generated with immunoSEQ multiplex PCR, while TCRdb's copy carries only in-frame clones and drops some. This sample carries more than 150,000 clones, 75% to 85% of them seen once, and the ten largest clones take around 1.6%. Sequenced sample: PBMCs. Every receptor here comes from a man aged 18 to 30 in good health and CMV-seronegative.

In this sample, this clone turned up once. The rearrangement uses TRBV21-1 and TRBJ2-5; the table's D call, TRBD1, was not checked against the DNA. TRBV21-1 is reported as a pseudogene. This CDR3 region has 15 residues. The CDR3 DNA sequence: TGTGCCAGCAGCAACAAGACAGGGGCGAGAGAGACCCAGTACTTC. As protein: CASSNKTGARETQYF.

The rearrangement joins TRBV30 to TRBJ1-2; 9 bases align to TRBD1. Germline loops: CDR1 GTSNPN, CDR2 SVGIG (reference sequence). After removal of 0 bases from V and 2 bases from J, the junction contained 10 bases not matched to a gene. The CDR3 is 17 amino acids. CDR3 nucleotide sequence: TGTGCCTGGAGTGTAAGGTTCACAGGGGGCTTAAACTATGGCTACACCTTC. Its protein is CAWSVRFTGGLNYGYTF. Together with reference TRBV30 and TRBJ1-2, the CDR3 gives the full variable domain: SQTIHQWPATLVQPVGSPLSLECTVEGTSNPNLYWYRQAAGRGLQLLFYSVGIGQISSEVPQNLSASRPQDRQFILSSKKLLLSDSGFYLCAWSVRFTGGLNYGYTFGSGTRLTVV.

The chain carries TRBV19 and TRBJ1-1, with 7 nucleotides matching TRBD1. After removal of 6 bases from V and 4 bases from J, the junction contained 17 bases not matched to a gene. CDR1 and CDR2 (germline): LNHDA, SQIVND (reference sequence). The CDR3 has 17 amino acids. The CDR3 region has the DNA TGTGCCAGTAGCCTCACCTGGACAGGAAACGCGGGCACTGAAGCTTTCTTT. Its protein is CASSLTWTGNAGTEAFF.

The rearrangement uses TRBV2 and TRBJ2-2; the D gene is possibly TRBD1 (6 bases). V gave up 5 bases and J gave up 1 base, with 11 bases separating them. The CDR3 extends over 15 amino acids. The V gene's germline CDR1 is SNHLY and CDR2 FYNNEI. CDR3 protein: CASSTGLLNTGELFF. CDR3 in DNA: TGTGCCAGCAGTACAGGGCTCTTGAACACCGGGGAGCTGTTTTTT. The whole variable domain, remainder taken from reference TRBV2 and TRBJ2-2, is EPEVTQTPSHQVTQMGQEVILRCVPISNHLYFYWYRQILGQKVEFLVSFYNNEISEKSEIFDDQFSVERPDGSNFTLKIRSTKLEDSAMYFCASSTGLLNTGELFFGEGSRLTVL.

CDR3 nucleotides: TGTGCCATCAGTGAGAGACAGGGGAATGGCTACACCTTC. Translated: CAISERQGNGYTF. The chain recombines TRBV10-3 with TRBJ1-2, with 8 bases that match TRBD1. Germline CDR1 is ENHRY and CDR2 is SYGVKD. The CDR3 runs to 13 residues. The junction had 2 bases not matched to a gene; V was cut back by 2 bases and J by 6 bases.

The J gene is TRBJ2-5, the V gene TRBV5-6; 8 nucleotides match TRBD1. Germline-derived CDR1 and CDR2 are SGHDT and YYEEEE. V shed 5 bases and J 4 bases; nucleotides not matched to a gene: 7. This CDR3 is built from 14 residues. The CDR3 reads CASRPQGARETQYF. CDR3 nucleotide sequence: TGTGCCAGCAGGCCCCAGGGGGCGAGAGAGACCCAGTACTTC.

The V gene is TRBV9, the J gene TRBJ2-7, with 8 bases identical to TRBD2. CDR1 and CDR2 (germline): SGDLS, YYNGEE. The CDR3 has 16 amino acids. V lost 0 bases, J lost 3 bases, and 8 bases stayed unmatched. The CDR3 region is CASSVGAGARDYEQYF. In DNA, the CDR3 is TGTGCCAGCAGCGTAGGAGCGGGGGCACGAGACTACGAGCAGTACTTC.

The J gene is TRBJ1-1, the V gene TRBV2; D may be TRBD1 (6 bases). V was shortened by 11 bases and J by 2 bases, with 21 bases between the two germline ends. The CDR3 has 15 residues. Germline V gene lookup returns CDR1 SNHLY and CDR2 FYNNEI. CDR3 region: CARRDAGGHNTEAFF. CDR3 nucleotides: TGTGCCCGCCGAGATGCCGGGGGGCACAACACTGAAGCTTTCTTT.

The J gene is TRBJ1-6, the V gene TRBV2; 7 bases agree with TRBD1. Germline V gene sequence: CDR1 SNHLY, CDR2 FYNNEI. This CDR3 has 14 residues. The junction had 7 bases not matched to a gene; V was cut back by 4 bases and J by 10 bases. CDR3 sequence: CASSAGGTGSPLHF. CDR3 nucleotides: TGTGCCAGCAGTGCAGGGGGAACGGGCTCACCCCTCCACTTT.

This clone appeared once. This chain links TRBV7-2 with TRBJ1-1; TRBD1 matches 9 bases. In germline, CDR1 is SGHTA, CDR2 FQGNSA. There are 15 residues in the CDR3. The ends lost 1 base at V and 10 bases at J; junction bases unmatched: 10. The CDR3 coding sequence is TGTGCCAGCAGCTTAGGGCCGGGACAGGGTGTAGTAGCTTTCTTT. Encoded protein: CASSLGPGQGVVAFF.

This clone has only a few counts. One junction end does not reproduce the germline sequence, and a read error may be involved. This chain connects TRBV7-9 to TRBJ1-2; D is unclear. This CDR3 is built from 13 residues. Germline V gene data show CDR1 as SEHNR and CDR2 as FQNEAQ (reference sequence). The CDR3 DNA reads TGTGCCAGCAGCTTAGCTGTGGCAGTTGGCCCGTCCTTC. This sequence encodes CASSLAVAVGPSF. Supplemented by reference TRBV7-9 and TRBJ1-2, the full variable domain reads DTGVSQNPRHKITKRGQNVTFRCDPISEHNRLYWYRQTLGQGPEFLTYFQNEAQLEKSRLLSDRFSAERPKGSFSTLEIQRTEQGDSAMYLCASSLAVAVGPSFGSGTRLTVV.

V usage is TRBV5-4 and J usage is TRBJ2-7; TRBD2 matches 7 bases. The germline gives CDR1 SGHNT, CDR2 YYREEE (reference sequence). The CDR3 is 14 residues long. V shed 4 bases, J shed 0 bases, and the junction held 4 bases outside the gene matches. CDR3 in DNA: TGTGCCAGCAGCGGCGGGAGCCTCTCCTACGAGCAGTACTTC. Its translation: CASSGGSLSYEQYF.

The rearrangement links TRBV28 to TRBJ2-2, with TRBD2 as a possible D gene (6 bases). Germline assignment: CDR1 MDHEN and CDR2 SYDVKM. The CDR3 is 18 residues long. The V end was cut by 3 bases, the J end by 3 bases, with 20 bases between. The CDR3 loop is CASSLPAQDYSHTGELFF. DNA of the CDR3: TGTGCCAGCAGTTTGCCGGCCCAGGACTATAGTCACACCGGGGAGCTGTTTTTT.

The chain uses TRBV6-6 and TRBJ2-3; 12 positions agree with TRBD2. The CDR3 contains 16 residues. Germline V gene data show CDR1 as MNHNY and CDR2 as SVGAGI (reference sequence). V trimming: 7 bases; J trimming: 5 bases; junction bases outside the gene matches: 10. The CDR3 DNA sequence: TGTGCCAGCACCCAGCTAGCGGGAGGGCCTGAAGATACGCAGTATTTT. Its translation: CASTQLAGGPEDTQYF.

The V call is TRBV4-1, the J call TRBJ1-2, with 10 bases that match TRBD1. The CDR3 spans 15 residues. After removal of 0 bases from V and 5 bases from J, the junction contained 3 bases not matched to a gene. CDR1 is MGHRA and CDR2 is YSYEKL in the germline V gene. CDR3 bases: TGCGCCAGCAGCCAAGACCGGGACAGGGGTTATGGCTACACCTTC. It codes for CASSQDRDRGYGYTF.

This clone was detected once. The V and J genes are TRBV7-2 and TRBJ2-2; tentatively, D is TRBD1 (6 bases). Trimming removed 2 bases at V and 1 base at J, with 11 bases between. The CDR3 runs 16 residues. Germline CDR1 and CDR2: SGHTA and FQGNSA. The CDR3 spells CASSLRRTVNTGELFF. The CDR3 nucleotides read TGTGCCAGCAGCTTACGGCGGACAGTGAACACCGGGGAGCTGTTTTTT.

With regard to this clone: Different DNA sequences within this sample yield the same CDR3. This chain joins TRBV6-5 and TRBJ1-6, with 9 nucleotides matching TRBD1. V shed 4 bases, J shed 7 bases, and the junction held 2 bases outside the gene matches. CDR1 MNHEY and CDR2 SVGAGI come from the germline V gene. This CDR3 region has 14 residues. DNA of the CDR3: TGTGCCAGCAGTTCCGGACAGGGGAATTCACCCCTCCACTTT. Translating it yields CASSSGQGNSPLHF.

This clone turned up a few times. The chain recombines TRBV10-3 with TRBJ2-2; 12 bases are shared with TRBD2. J gave up 4 bases and V 9 bases, and 3 bases lay outside the gene matches. CDR3 length: 14 residues. Germline lookup yields CDR1 ENHRY and CDR2 SYGVKD. The CDR3 reads CAIETSGGTGELFF. Written as DNA, the CDR3 is TGTGCCATAGAGACTAGCGGGGGCACCGGGGAGCTGTTTTTT.

This clone appeared once. The chain couples TRBV7-2 to TRBJ1-6, with no clear D. The CDR3 has 14 amino acids. CDR1 SGHTA and CDR2 FQGNSA come from the germline V gene. The V and J ends lost 1 base and 5 bases respectively, with 6 bases between them. The CDR3 bases are TGTGCCAGCAGCTTAGGAGGCCATAATTCACCCCTCCACTTT. Residues: CASSLGGHNSPLHF.

This chain connects TRBV28 to TRBJ1-2; no firm D call. The V end lost 2 bases, the J end lost 6 bases, and 10 bases lay between the germline ends. Germline V gene data show CDR1 as MDHEN and CDR2 as SYDVKM. The CDR3 sequence is 13 residues long. The chain's CDR3 is CASSLTPINGYTF. In nucleotides, the CDR3 is TGTGCCAGCAGTTTAACTCCCATTAATGGCTACACCTTC.

The chain links TRBV28 to TRBJ1-6, with unresolved D. The CDR3 is 12 amino acids. The germline V gene encodes CDR1 MDHEN and CDR2 SYDVKM. V was clipped by 3 bases and J by 7 bases, with 4 bases between them. The CDR3 region is CASSLANSPLHF. The CDR3 DNA is TGTGCCAGCAGTTTGGCAAATTCACCCCTCCACTTT.

V gene TRBV9 combines with J gene TRBJ1-1, with D tentatively TRBD1 (6 bases). In germline, CDR1 is SGDLS, CDR2 YYNGEE. The CDR3 loop spans 15 amino acids. V was cut by 4 bases and J by 0 bases, with 13 bases left in between. The CDR3 region has the DNA TGTGCCAGCAGCCCCAGGGACATGGTGAACACTGAAGCTTTCTTT. Translation: CASSPRDMVNTEAFF. The entire variable domain, with the rest obtained from reference TRBV9 and TRBJ1-1, is as follows: DSGVTQTPKHLITATGQRVTLRCSPRSGDLSVYWYQQSLDQGLQFLIQYYNGEERAKGNILERFSAQQFPDLHSELNLSSLELGDSALYFCASSPRDMVNTEAFFGQGTRLTVV.

The chain combines TRBV9 with TRBJ2-5; 9 nucleotides line up with TRBD1. Trimming cost V 3 bases and J 1 base; bases outside gene matches: 1. Germline V gene lookup returns CDR1 SGDLS and CDR2 YYNGEE. The CDR3 loop spans 14 amino acids. Here the CDR3 reads CASSEGQGQETQYF. CDR3 nucleotide sequence: TGTGCCAGCAGCGAGGGACAGGGCCAAGAGACCCAGTACTTC. The full variable domain, rest sourced from reference TRBV9 and TRBJ2-5, is DSGVTQTPKHLITATGQRVTLRCSPRSGDLSVYWYQQSLDQGLQFLIQYYNGEERAKGNILERFSAQQFPDLHSELNLSSLELGDSALYFCASSEGQGQETQYFGPGTRLLVL.

The chain has TRBV19 and TRBJ2-5, with 11 nucleotides matching TRBD2. The trim removed 3 bases at V and 4 bases at J, leaving 7 bases unmatched. The CDR3 sequence is 16 residues long. Germline CDR1 is LNHDA and CDR2 is SQIVND (reference sequence). DNA for the CDR3: TGTGCCAGTAGTATCGGCCTAGCGGGAGGAACAGAGACCCAGTACTTC. Translated: CASSIGLAGGTETQYF.

The J gene is TRBJ2-1, the V gene TRBV6-5; TRBD1 is a possible D gene (5 bases). V lost 4 bases to trimming and J lost 3 bases, with 16 bases between them. The CDR3 runs 16 residues. The germline CDR1 and CDR2 sequences are MNHEY and SVGAGI. The CDR3 bases are TGTGCCAGCAGTTCGGGCCGGACAACTAACTACAATGAGCAGTTCTTC. This gives the protein CASSSGRTTNYNEQFF.

V gene TRBV27 combines with J gene TRBJ2-7; 7 bases are a match to TRBD2. Germline-derived CDR1 and CDR2 are MNHEY and SMNVEV (reference sequence). Unmatched junction bases numbered 10, after V lost 3 bases and J lost 5 bases. This CDR3 is built from 15 residues. CDR3 amino acids: CASSFEWEGRDEQYF. The DNA for the CDR3 is TGTGCCAGCAGTTTTGAGTGGGAGGGCCGGGACGAGCAGTACTTC.

This clone is a singleton in its sample. The genes are TRBV5-6 and TRBJ2-1; 7 bases fit TRBD1. The CDR3 covers 13 residues. Germline V gene lookup returns CDR1 SGHDT and CDR2 YYEEEE. J gave up 15 bases and V 1 base, and 10 bases lay outside the gene matches. In DNA form, the CDR3 reads TGTGCCAGCAGCTTGACTACAGGGGCCACTTGGTTCTTC. Residues: CASSLTTGATWFF.

This rearrangement joins TRBV9 to TRBJ2-1; 15 bases line up with TRBD2. CDR1 is SGDLS, CDR2 YYNGEE, per germline. CDR3 length equals 15 residues. With V trimmed by 3 bases and J by 10 bases, 5 bases remained unmatched. This chain's CDR3 is CASSAGLAGGGEQFF. The CDR3 DNA is TGTGCCAGCAGCGCGGGACTAGCGGGAGGAGGGGAGCAGTTCTTC.

V and J are TRBV9 and TRBJ1-3, with D unclear. Germline V gene data show CDR1 as SGDLS and CDR2 as YYNGEE. The CDR3 is made up of 16 amino acids. Trimming stripped 2 bases from V and 0 bases from J, with 12 bases between. The CDR3 coding sequence is TGTGCCAGCAGCGTCGGTGGTCCCCGCTCTGGAAACACCATATATTTT. Protein sequence: CASSVGGPRSGNTIYF.

The V and J genes are TRBV28 and TRBJ2-1; perhaps TRBD2 as D (6 bases). Looked up from germline, CDR1 is MDHEN and CDR2 is SYDVKM. Trimming stripped 6 bases from V and 7 bases from J, with 13 bases between. The CDR3 length is 13 residues. In DNA, the CDR3 is TGTGCCAGCAGCACCGGGAGTATAAATGAGCAGTTCTTC. This encodes CASSTGSINEQFF.